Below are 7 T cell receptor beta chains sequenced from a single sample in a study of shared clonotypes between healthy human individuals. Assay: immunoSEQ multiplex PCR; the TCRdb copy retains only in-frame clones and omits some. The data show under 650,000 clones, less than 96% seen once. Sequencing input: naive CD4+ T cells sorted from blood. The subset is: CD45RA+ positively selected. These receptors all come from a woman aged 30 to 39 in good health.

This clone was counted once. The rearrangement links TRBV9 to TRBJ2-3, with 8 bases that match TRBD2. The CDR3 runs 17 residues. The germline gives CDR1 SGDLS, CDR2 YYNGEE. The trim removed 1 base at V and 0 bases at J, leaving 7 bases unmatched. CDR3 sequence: CASSVPSTSGSTDTQYF. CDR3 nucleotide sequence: TGTGCCAGCAGCGTACCCTCCACTAGCGGAAGCACAGATACGCAGTATTTT.

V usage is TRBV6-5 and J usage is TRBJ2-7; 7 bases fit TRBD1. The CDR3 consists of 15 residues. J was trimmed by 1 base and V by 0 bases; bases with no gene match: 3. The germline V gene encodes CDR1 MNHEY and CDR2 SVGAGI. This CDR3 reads CASSYSQGRSYEQYF. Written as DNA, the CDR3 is TGTGCCAGCAGTTACTCACAGGGGCGATCCTACGAGCAGTACTTC.

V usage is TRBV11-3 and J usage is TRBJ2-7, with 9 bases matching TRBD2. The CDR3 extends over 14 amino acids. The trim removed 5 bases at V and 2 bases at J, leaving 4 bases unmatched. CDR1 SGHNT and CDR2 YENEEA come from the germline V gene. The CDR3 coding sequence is TGTGCCAGCAGCCATAGCGGGAGCGCCTACGAGCAGTACTTC. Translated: CASSHSGSAYEQYF.

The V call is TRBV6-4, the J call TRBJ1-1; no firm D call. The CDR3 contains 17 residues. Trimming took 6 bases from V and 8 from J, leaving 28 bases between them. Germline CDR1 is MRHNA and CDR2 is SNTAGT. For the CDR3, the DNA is TGTGCCAGCAGGGCCCCCACACCAAGCTCGGATGCCCCAGAAGCTTTCTTT. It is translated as CASRAPTPSSDAPEAFF.

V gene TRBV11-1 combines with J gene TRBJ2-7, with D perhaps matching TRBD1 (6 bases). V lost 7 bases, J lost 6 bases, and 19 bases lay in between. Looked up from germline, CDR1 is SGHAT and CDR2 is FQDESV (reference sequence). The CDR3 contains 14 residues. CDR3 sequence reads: CASTLTQGPVEQYF. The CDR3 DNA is TGTGCCAGCACCCTAACCCAGGGGCCGGTCGAGCAGTACTTC.

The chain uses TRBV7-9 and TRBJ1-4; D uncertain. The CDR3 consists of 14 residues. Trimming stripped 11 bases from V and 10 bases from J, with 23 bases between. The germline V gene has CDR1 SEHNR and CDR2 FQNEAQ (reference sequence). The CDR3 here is CASEGPGLGGKLFF. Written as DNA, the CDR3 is TGTGCCTCCGAAGGACCCGGGTTAGGCGGAAAACTGTTTTTT. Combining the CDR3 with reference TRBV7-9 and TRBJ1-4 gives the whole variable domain DTGVSQNPRHKITKRGQNVTFRCDPISEHNRLYWYRQTLGQGPEFLTYFQNEAQLEKSRLLSDRFSAERPKGSFSTLEIQRTEQGDSAMYLCASEGPGLGGKLFFGSGTQLSVL.

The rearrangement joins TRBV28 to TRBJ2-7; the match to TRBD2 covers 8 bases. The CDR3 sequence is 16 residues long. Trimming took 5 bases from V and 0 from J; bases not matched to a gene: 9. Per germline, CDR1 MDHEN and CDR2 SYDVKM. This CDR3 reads CASSPETSESSYEQYF. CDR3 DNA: TGTGCCAGCAGTCCCGAGACTAGCGAGAGCTCCTACGAGCAGTACTTC.